One and the same sample provided the 10 T cell receptor beta chains below, sequenced in a study of cytomegalovirus exposure and HLA in healthy donors. The PCR contained 60 Vbeta and 13 Jbeta primers. Assay: immunoSEQ multiplex PCR; the TCRdb copy retains only in-frame clones and omits some. The profile shows about 220,000 clones, 82% of them singletons. The sequenced sample consisted of PBMCs. The source of these receptors is a middle-aged man in good health and CMV-seropositive.

This clone was counted once. The genes are TRBV4-1 and TRBJ2-4; 14 positions agree with TRBD2. Germline V gene sequence: CDR1 MGHRA, CDR2 YSYEKL. V shed 5 bases, J shed 6 bases, and the junction held 6 bases outside the gene matches. The CDR3 covers 16 residues. This chain's CDR3 is CASSLGTSGSLNIQYF. CDR3 sequence (DNA): TGCGCCAGCAGCTTAGGGACTAGCGGGAGTTTAAACATTCAGTACTTC.

V and J are TRBV2 and TRBJ1-3; 9 bases match TRBD1. The germline V gene encodes CDR1 SNHLY and CDR2 FYNNEI. V was pared by 6 bases and J by 1 base, with 7 bases of the junction left unmatched. This CDR3 comprises 16 residues. CDR3 bases: TGTGCCAGCAGACTACCGACAGGGGGGTCTGGAAACACCATATATTTT. This codes for CASRLPTGGSGNTIYF.

This clone showed up just once. The CDR3 DNA sequence: TGTGCCACCACGAGGGCGGATCACAATGAGCAGTTCTTC. It yields the protein CATTRADHNEQFF. This chain connects TRBV21-1 to TRBJ2-1; the tabulated D call, TRBD2, remains unverified against the DNA. TRBV21-1 is designated a pseudogene. The CDR3 length is 13 residues.

CDR3 sequence: CASSQQGGRTEAFF. The CDR3 DNA follows: TGCGCCAGCAGTCAACAAGGGGGCCGGACTGAAGCTTTCTTT. The V gene is TRBV4-1, the J gene TRBJ1-1, with 7 bases fitting TRBD1. This CDR3 comprises 14 residues. V shed 6 bases and J 5 bases; nucleotides not matched to a gene: 9. CDR1 is MGHRA, CDR2 YSYEKL, per germline.

V and J are TRBV19 and TRBJ1-5, with D possibly matching TRBD1 (6 bases). This CDR3 has 15 amino acids. Germline V lookup: CDR1 LNHDA, CDR2 SQIVND (reference sequence). Trimming pared 5 bases from V and 2 bases from J, leaving 13 bases between. CDR3 DNA: TGTGCCAGTAGTGGGGGCAGTTACGGCAATCAGCCCCAGCATTTT. Its translation is CASSGGSYGNQPQHF.

V is TRBV9 and J is TRBJ2-3, with D tentatively TRBD2 (6 bases). Germline-derived CDR1 and CDR2 are SGDLS and YYNGEE. This CDR3 spans 15 amino acids. V was shortened by 2 bases and J by 8 bases, with 18 bases between the two germline ends. In DNA form, the CDR3 reads TGTGCCAGCAGCGTCCGGGACGGGAGCCAGGGTACGCAGTATTTT. It is translated as CASSVRDGSQGTQYF.

V gene TRBV5-1 combines with J gene TRBJ1-1, with D unclear. CDR3 length: 15 residues. CDR1 is SGHRS and CDR2 is YFSETQ in the germline V gene. Trimming cost V 0 bases and J 0 bases, with 9 bases left between them. The CDR3 coding sequence is TGCGCCAGCAGCTTGGTTGGCGGTATGAACACTGAAGCTTTCTTT. Translating it yields CASSLVGGMNTEAFF.

V gene TRBV2 combines with J gene TRBJ2-7; D may be TRBD1 (7 bases). CDR1 is SNHLY, CDR2 FYNNEI, per germline. Between the trimmed V and J ends, which lost 6 bases and 0 bases, there was a span of 15 bases. CDR3 length equals 15 residues. The CDR3 loop is CASREGQISSYEQYV. As DNA, the CDR3 is TGTGCCAGCAGGGAGGGACAGATCAGCTCCTACGAGCAGTACGTC.

The chain carries TRBV5-1 and TRBJ2-3; 9 nucleotides agree with TRBD1. The V gene's germline CDR1 is SGHRS and CDR2 YFSETQ. V was clipped by 3 bases and J by 3 bases; unmatched bases: 5. This CDR3 is 15 amino acids long. Here the CDR3 DNA reads TGCGCCAGCAGCTCCCCGGGACAGGGAACAGATACGCAGTATTTT. This codes for CASSSPGQGTDTQYF.

The chain links TRBV5-1 to TRBJ2-5; TRBD2 matches at 11 bases. The V and J ends lost 5 bases and 2 bases, in that order; junction bases with no gene match: 8. There are 16 residues in the CDR3. Germline V gene data show CDR1 as SGHRS and CDR2 as YFSETQ. The chain's CDR3 is CASSSLAGAGQETQYF. CDR3 nucleotides: TGCGCCAGCAGTTCACTAGCGGGAGCAGGTCAAGAGACCCAGTACTTC.